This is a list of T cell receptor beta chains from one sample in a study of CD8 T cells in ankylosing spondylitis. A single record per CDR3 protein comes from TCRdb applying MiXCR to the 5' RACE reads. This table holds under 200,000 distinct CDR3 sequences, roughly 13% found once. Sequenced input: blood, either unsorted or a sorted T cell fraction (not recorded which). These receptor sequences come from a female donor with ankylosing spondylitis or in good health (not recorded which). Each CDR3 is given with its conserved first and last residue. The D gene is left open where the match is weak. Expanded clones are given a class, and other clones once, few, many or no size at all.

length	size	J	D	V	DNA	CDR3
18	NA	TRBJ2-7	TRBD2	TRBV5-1	TGCGCCAGCAGCCTACCGAGGGACGCCCCGGGACTAGGCCACGAGCAGTACTTC	CASSLPRDAPGLGHEQYF
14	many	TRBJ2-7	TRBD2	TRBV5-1	TGCGCCAGCAGCTTCCGGGAGGGGCTCTACGAGCAGTACTTC	CASSFREGLYEQYF
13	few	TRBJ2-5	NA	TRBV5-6	TGTGCCAGCAACTCACTGATACACGAGACCCAGTACTTC	CASNSLIHETQYF
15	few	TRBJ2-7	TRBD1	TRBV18	TGTGCCAGCTCGCTACGACAGGGGGCTAGTGGCGAGCAGTACTTC	CASSLRQGASGEQYF
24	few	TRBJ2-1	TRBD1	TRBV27	TGTGCCAGCAGTTTGCCCCCGGGACAGGGGGGGCTAGCGGGACCCCTAGACCTCTACAATGAGCAGTTCTTC	CASSLPPGQGGLAGPLDLYNEQFF
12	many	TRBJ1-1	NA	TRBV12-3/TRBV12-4	TGTGCCAGCAGTCCCGGGACCACTGAAGCTTTCTTT	CASSPGTTEAFF
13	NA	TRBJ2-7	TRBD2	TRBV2	TGTGCCACTGGCCGAGCGGGAGTGTACGAGCAGTACTTC	CATGRAGVYEQYF
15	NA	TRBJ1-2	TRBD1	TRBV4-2	TGTGCCAGCAGCCAAGATGTCGGGACAGAATATGGCTACACCTTC	CASSQDVGTEYGYTF
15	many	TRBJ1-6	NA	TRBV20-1	TGCAGTGCTAGTCAATCGGACAGATATAATTCACCCCTCCACTTT	CSASQSDRYNSPLHF
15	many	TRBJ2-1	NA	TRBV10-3	TGTGCCATCAGTGCCACGGTTTCCTCCTACAATGAGCAGTTCTTC	CAISATVSSYNEQFF
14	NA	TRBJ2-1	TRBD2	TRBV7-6	TGTGCCAGCAGCTTGAGCGGGAGCCTCAATGAGCAGTTCTTC	CASSLSGSLNEQFF
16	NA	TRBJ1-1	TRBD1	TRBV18	TGTGCCAGCTCACCACTCGGGACAGGGTCTAACACTGAAGCTTTCTTT	CASSPLGTGSNTEAFF
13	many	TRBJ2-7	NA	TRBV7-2	TGTGCCAGCAGCCAACTACAGGAAACCGAGCAGTACTTC	CASSQLQETEQYF
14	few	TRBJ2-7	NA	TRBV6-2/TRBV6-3	TGTGCCAGCAGTGACCTGGAGGAATTCTACGAGCAGTACTTC	CASSDLEEFYEQYF
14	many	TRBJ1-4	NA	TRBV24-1	TGTGCCACCAGTGACGCGGCAGCTAATGAAAAACTGTTTTTT	CATSDAAANEKLFF
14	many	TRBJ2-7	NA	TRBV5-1	TGCGCCAGCAGCTTGGGAGACGGTTCCTACGAGCAGTACTTC	CASSLGDGSYEQYF
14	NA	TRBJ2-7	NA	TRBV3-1	TGTGCCAGCAGCCAAGCGGACGAAGCCTACGAGCAGTACTTC	CASSQADEAYEQYF
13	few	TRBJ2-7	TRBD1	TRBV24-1	TGTGCCACTCAGGGGGACAGGGCCTACGAGCAGTACTTC	CATQGDRAYEQYF